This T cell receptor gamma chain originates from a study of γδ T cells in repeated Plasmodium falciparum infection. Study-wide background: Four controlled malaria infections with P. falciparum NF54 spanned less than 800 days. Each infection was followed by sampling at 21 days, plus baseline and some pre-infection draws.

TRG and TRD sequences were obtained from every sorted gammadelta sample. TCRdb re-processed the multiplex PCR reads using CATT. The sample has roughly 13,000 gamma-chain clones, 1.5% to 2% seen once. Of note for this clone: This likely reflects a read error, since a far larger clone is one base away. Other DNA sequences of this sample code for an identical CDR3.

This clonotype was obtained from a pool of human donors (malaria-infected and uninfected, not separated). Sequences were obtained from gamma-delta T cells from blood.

In nucleotides, the CDR3 is TGTGCCACCTGGGACCTCTATTATAAGAAGCTCTTT. This gives the protein CATWDLYYKKLF. The chain is built from TRGV5 and TRGJ1 or TRGJ2. Germline-derived CDR1 and CDR2 are VINAFY and YDVSNSKD. CDR3 length equals 12 residues.